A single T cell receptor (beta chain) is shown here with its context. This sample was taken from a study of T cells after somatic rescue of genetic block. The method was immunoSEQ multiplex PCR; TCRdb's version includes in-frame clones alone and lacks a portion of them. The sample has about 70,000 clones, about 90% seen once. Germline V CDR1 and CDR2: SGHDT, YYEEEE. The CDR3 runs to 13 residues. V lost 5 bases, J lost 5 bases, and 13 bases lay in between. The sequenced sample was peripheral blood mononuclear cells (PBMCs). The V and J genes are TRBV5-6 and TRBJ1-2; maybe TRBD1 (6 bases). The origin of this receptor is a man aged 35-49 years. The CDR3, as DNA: TGTGCCAGCAGACCGGGACAACCTTATGGCTACACCTTC. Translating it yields CASRPGQPYGYTF.